The sequence of this T cell receptor (beta chain) was determined in a study of cytomegalovirus exposure and HLA in healthy donors. Study in general: Later, an analysis reported that the 95 to 150 validation repertoires had used the same platform as the roughly 660 first-cohort repertoires.

Clones were read by immunoSEQ multiplex PCR, and TCRdb kept only the in-frame ones, dropping some. The sample records a few hundred thousand clones, 70% to 90% being singletons. Trimming shortened V by 1 base and J by 1 base, and 11 bases separated the two germline ends. Germline assignment: CDR1 SGHTA and CDR2 FQGNSA. The CDR3 is 15 residues long. This chain joins TRBV7-2 and TRBJ2-7; no reliable D call. This TCR was recovered from a woman aged 18-29 years in good health and CMV-seronegative. The sample taken for sequencing was PBMCs. The CDR3 bases are TGTGCCAGCAGCTTAGAAGGAGTCTTATCCTACGAGCAGTACTTC. This gives the protein CASSLEGVLSYEQYF.